This is a list of T cell receptor beta chains from one sample in a study of blood T cell repertoires in COVID-19. Some clones are missing from TCRdb's copy, which holds only in-frame ones; the method was immunoSEQ multiplex PCR. The sample holds tens of thousands of clones, approximately 79% seen once. Sequenced sample: peripheral blood. Receptor source: a man between 65 and 85 years old with acute or convalescent COVID-19. CDR3s include the opening cysteine and the closing phenylalanine or tryptophan. D genes are given only for firm matches. Expanded clones get a size class; other rows say once, few or many, or leave the size out.

d_call	clone_size	cdr3_length	v_call	j_call	cdr3_aa
TRBD1	-	15	TRBV9	TRBJ2-5	CASSVGGQGQETQYF
-	-	13	TRBV7-9	TRBJ1-1	CAREAGMNTEAFF
-	-	16	TRBV4-1	TRBJ1-2	CARSRAVEGANYGYTF
-	-	15	TRBV7-2	TRBJ2-5	CASRSGGTSQETQYF
-	-	14	TRBV27	TRBJ2-5	CASSPPGYQETQYF
TRBD2	-	13	TRBV5-5	TRBJ2-1	CASILSGNNEQFF
TRBD2	-	15	TRBV4-1	TRBJ2-1	CASTRTGLGGNEQFF
TRBD1	-	13	TRBV25-1	TRBJ1-2	CASSEDRAYGYTF
TRBD1	-	15	TRBV2	TRBJ1-5	CASSDGTVPRQPQHF
-	once	14	TRBV6-5	TRBJ1-6	CAGSPGLYNSPLHF
TRBD2	-	14	TRBV5-1	TRBJ2-6	CASSTPSGGAVLTF
-	-	15	TRBV7-9	TRBJ2-3	CASSPRQAQGHTQYF
-	-	14	TRBV4-1	TRBJ2-1	CASSQDPSYNEQFF
TRBD1	-	16	TRBV4-1	TRBJ1-1	CASSQGRGQMNTEAFF
-	once	15	TRBV6-5	TRBJ1-2	CASSPLIPGAYGYTF
-	-	18	TRBV28	TRBJ1-4	CASSLLGRWGATNEKLFF
-	-	21	TRBV4-1	TRBJ1-4	CASSQRDQGGKWRSANEKLFF
TRBD1	-	13	TRBV2	TRBJ2-1	CAGGTGILNEQFF
TRBD2	-	15	TRBV5-4	TRBJ2-2	CASSPGTSVPGELFF
TRBD1	-	15	TRBV28	TRBJ1-4	CASSLIGTGYEKLFF
-	-	13	TRBV5-1	TRBJ1-1	CASSSGINTEAFF
-	-	14	TRBV3-1/TRBV3-2	TRBJ1-1	CASSQGWRTTEAFF
TRBD1	-	15	TRBV19	TRBJ2-3	CASSEGQAGTDTQYF
-	-	16	TRBV2	TRBJ1-2	CASSLMGRGENYGYTF
TRBD2	-	18	TRBV10-3	TRBJ2-2	CAISDLIGLAGGTGELFF
TRBD1	-	17	TRBV5-6	TRBJ1-6	CASSRETGGSYNSPLHF
TRBD2	-	15	TRBV28	TRBJ2-7	CASSLMGGASYEQYF
TRBD1	-	13	TRBV28	TRBJ2-1	CASRGFSYNEQFF
-	-	15	TRBV28	TRBJ1-5	CASSFQGGVEQPQHF
-	few	13	TRBV5-1	TRBJ1-1	CASSVVVNTEAFF
TRBD2	-	17	TRBV10-2	TRBJ2-2	CASSGGFTSGVAGELFF
-	few	15	TRBV2	TRBJ2-3	CASSWAGASTDTQYF
-	-	14	TRBV6-2/TRBV6-3	TRBJ1-6	CASSSGLNRSPLHF
-	-	16	TRBV4-2	TRBJ1-2	CASSQEGATGLGGYTF
-	-	14	TRBV13	TRBJ1-1	CASSTSGGPLEAFF
TRBD1	once	18	TRBV4-1	TRBJ2-7	CASSQDKAQGASGYEQYF